The clone carrying this TCR beta chain has a handful of counts. What it binds is unknown. This record belongs to a study of T cell responses to AZD1222 COVID-19 vaccine. The method was immunoSEQ multiplex PCR; TCRdb's version includes in-frame clones alone and lacks a portion of them. The sample holds around 160,000 clones, roughly nine tenths seen once. Findings of the study overall: Regions left unmutated in variants are reportedly the target of nearly half of spike-specific TCRs.

Pooled samples include second doses given at about 4 or 12 weeks. Sequences were derived from peripheral blood, sampled 28 days after the second AZD1222 dose. This receptor was identified in an adult who received the AZD1222 COVID-19 vaccine.

CDR3 nucleotides: TGCGCCAGCAGTGATGCGACGGGTTTGGGCACCGGGGAGCTGTTTTTT. It encodes CASSDATGLGTGELFF. This rearrangement joins TRBV10-1 to TRBJ2-2; D is unclear. The CDR3 is 16 residues long. Per germline, CDR1 WNHNN and CDR2 SYGVQD (reference sequence). Trimming removed 3 bases from V and 4 bases from J, with 15 bases in between.